Listed below are T cell receptor beta chains from one sample, sequenced in a study of CD8 T cells in ankylosing spondylitis. TCRdb re-called the 5' RACE reads through MiXCR, storing one row per CDR3 protein. The repertoire holds 30,000 to 45,000 distinct CDR3 sequences, with under 13% as singletons. Sequenced input: blood, either unsorted or a sorted T cell fraction (not recorded which). Source of these receptors: a male donor with ankylosing spondylitis or in good health (not recorded which). Each CDR3 is given without its conserved first and last residue. D genes are given only for firm matches.

v_gene,j_gene,d_gene,CDR3aa
TRBV12-3/TRBV12-4,TRBJ2-1,TRBD2,ASIEAGGGYNEQF
TRBV14,TRBJ2-5,-,ASSQRGSHKTQY
TRBV3-1,TRBJ2-5,-,ASSPGYQETQY
TRBV7-8,TRBJ1-1,-,ASSLSGANPGAF
TRBV4-1,TRBJ2-1,-,ASSQVMTNGNNEQF
TRBV4-2,TRBJ2-1,-,ASSQERAEQF
TRBV11-1,TRBJ2-3,TRBD1,ASSAPYRDRGSSTDTQY
TRBV6-1,TRBJ2-1,TRBD2,ASSQASGGVSSYNEQF
TRBV12-3/TRBV12-4,TRBJ2-2,TRBD2,ASSRGRVGELF
TRBV20-1,TRBJ2-1,TRBD2,SADKLAGVDEQF
TRBV5-2,TRBJ2-5,-,AMSPGLGLKQETQY
TRBV20-1,TRBJ2-1,TRBD2,SARDPEAGGLGEQF
TRBV24-1,TRBJ2-1,-,ATLEGSEQF
TRBV12-3/TRBV12-4,TRBJ1-3,-,ASRLSGNTIY
TRBV27,TRBJ2-7,-,ASSLSVRHYEQY
TRBV12-3/TRBV12-4,TRBJ2-7,-,ASSTQGGAYEQY
TRBV4-1,TRBJ2-1,-,ASSQASGDNEQF
TRBV5-6,TRBJ1-1,TRBD1,ASSLTGPGTEAF
TRBV6-1,TRBJ2-4,TRBD2,ASSPGLAFLGKNIQY
TRBV4-1,TRBJ2-7,-,ASSQDIYRAYEQY
TRBV4-1,TRBJ2-3,-,ASSQVVSVDTQY
TRBV6-1,TRBJ2-3,-,ASSRATTSTDTQY
TRBV20-1,TRBJ2-1,-,SASLREPNEQF
TRBV12-3/TRBV12-4,TRBJ1-5,TRBD1,ASSPGQAVSQPQH
TRBV7-2,TRBJ2-5,TRBD2,ASSWTSGTQETQY
TRBV6-1,TRBJ2-2,TRBD1,ASSAGGGELF
TRBV6-1,TRBJ1-6,-,ASRWGRGSSYNSPLH
TRBV19,TRBJ1-5,-,ASSEGPLGIQPQH
TRBV20-1,TRBJ2-2,-,SARDANTGELF
TRBV6-2/TRBV6-3,TRBJ2-5,-,ASSYRRGAGQETQY
TRBV29-1,TRBJ2-7,TRBD2,SVERGSGEQY
TRBV14,TRBJ2-5,TRBD2,ASSQRTGGPETQY
TRBV7-9,TRBJ1-5,TRBD1,ASSWDRGGNQPQH
TRBV27,TRBJ2-7,-,ASSRDLSLYEQY
TRBV5-5,TRBJ2-7,TRBD1,ASSLTGGVSYEQY
TRBV4-3,TRBJ2-3,-,ASSQDSPSLTSTDTQY
TRBV29-1,TRBJ2-7,TRBD2,SVGQIAGVFSEQY
TRBV12-3/TRBV12-4,TRBJ1-6,-,ASTLQGGSPLH
TRBV3-1,TRBJ2-2,TRBD2,ASSQQYRAGATGELF
TRBV9,TRBJ1-4,-,ASSPNIGGEKLF
TRBV12-3/TRBV12-4,TRBJ1-6,-,ASSFQSSYNSPLH
TRBV12-3/TRBV12-4,TRBJ2-7,-,ASSLGQWSEQY
TRBV18,TRBJ2-7,-,ASSSETWGERYEQY
TRBV18,TRBJ2-5,-,ASSPSGQETQY
TRBV4-1,TRBJ2-7,-,ASSQGSETALYEQY
TRBV6-2/TRBV6-3,TRBJ2-2,TRBD2,ASSPGGANTGELF
TRBV20-1,TRBJ2-4,TRBD2,SAALAGRAKNIQY
TRBV6-2/TRBV6-3,TRBJ2-1,-,ASSYRGLAGSLDEQF
TRBV29-1,TRBJ2-7,TRBD2,SVDGLAGGGNEQY
TRBV29-1,TRBJ2-5,-,SVGDQGETQY
TRBV12-3/TRBV12-4,TRBJ1-1,-,ASRLGRRSTEAF
TRBV5-1,TRBJ2-1,TRBD2,ASSLGAGGYNEQF
TRBV6-5,TRBJ2-2,-,ASSFGTRNTGELF
TRBV6-4,TRBJ2-4,TRBD1,ASSDTGQGPQY
TRBV5-1,TRBJ2-7,-,ASSLGGQSSYEQY
TRBV7-8,TRBJ2-7,TRBD1,ASSIGWDRGVPYEQY
TRBV20-1,TRBJ2-5,-,SASWEGFFSGEY
TRBV20-1,TRBJ2-1,-,SVRGGPTGSYNEQF
TRBV20-1,TRBJ2-1,TRBD2,SASSGRKRGHEQF
TRBV20-1,TRBJ2-7,-,SARGPSGGSEQY